Listed below are T cell receptor beta chains from one sample, sequenced in a study of cytomegalovirus exposure and HLA in healthy donors. Sequenced by immunoSEQ multiplex PCR; TCRdb stores in-frame clones only, minus some. The repertoire holds around 300,000 clones, with roughly 88% as singletons. The sample was PBMCs. These TCRs come from a man younger than 45 in good health and CMV-seronegative. Both conserved end residues are part of each CDR3. Each record gives: V gene, J gene, clone size, D gene, CDR3 DNA, CDR3 protein. A D gene is named only where the DNA matches it firmly. Not every row has a clone size; where given, it reads once, few, many or a size class.

TRBV5-1	TRBJ2-2	NA	NA	TGCGCCAGCTTATCTGGAGAAAACACCGGGGAGCTGTTTTTT	CASLSGENTGELFF
TRBV7-9	TRBJ1-4	NA	NA	TGTGCCAGCAGCCACAGGGTTGCGGAAAAACTGTTTTTT	CASSHRVAEKLFF
TRBV4-1	TRBJ2-2	NA	TRBD2	TGCGCCAGCAGCCCGGGGCTAGCGGTGGCCGGGCTGTTTTTT	CASSPGLAVAGLFF
TRBV7-2	TRBJ1-5	NA	NA	TGTGCCAGCAGCATAGGAGAAAATCAGCCCCAGCATTTT	CASSIGENQPQHF
TRBV30	TRBJ2-7	NA	NA	TGTGCCTGGAGTAGGTTGGGGGGAGCCTACGAGCAGTACTTC	CAWSRLGGAYEQYF
TRBV10-3	TRBJ1-6	NA	TRBD1	TGTGCCATCAGGCCGGGACAGGGGGATTCACCCCTCCACTTT	CAIRPGQGDSPLHF
TRBV6-1	TRBJ1-6	NA	TRBD1	TGTGCCAGCAGTGAATCCGACAGGGGTAATTCACCCCTCCACTTT	CASSESDRGNSPLHF
TRBV5-1	TRBJ2-7	once	TRBD2	TGCGCCAGCAGCTTGGCGTCTAGCGGGGGTTTCTACGAGCAGTACTTC	CASSLASSGGFYEQYF
TRBV7-9	TRBJ1-5	few	NA	TGTGCCAGCAGTTTAACTGAGGGAAGCAATCAGCCCCAGCATTTT	CASSLTEGSNQPQHF
TRBV9	TRBJ2-3	NA	TRBD2	TGTGCCAGCAGCCCGCGGGGGGGCAGCACAGATACGCAGTATTTT	CASSPRGGSTDTQYF
TRBV6-1	TRBJ2-3	NA	TRBD2	TGTGCCAGCAGTGAGCTCGGACTAGCGGGGGTCACAGATACGCAGTATTTT	CASSELGLAGVTDTQYF
TRBV5-6	TRBJ2-2	NA	TRBD1	TGTGCCAGCAGCTTGCGCGGGACAGGGGGTGTCGGGGAGCTGTTTTTT	CASSLRGTGGVGELFF
TRBV4-3	TRBJ1-6	NA	NA	TGCGCCAGCAGCCAAGTTGGCAGGGGAGAATCACCCCTCCACTTT	CASSQVGRGESPLHF
TRBV9	TRBJ2-1	NA	TRBD2	TGTGCCAGCAGCTTTAGCGGGGGGGCCATCAATGAGCAGTTCTTC	CASSFSGGAINEQFF
TRBV9	TRBJ2-7	NA	NA	TGTGCCAGCAGCGTAGGACAGACCTACGAGCAGTACTTC	CASSVGQTYEQYF
TRBV25-1	TRBJ1-4	NA	TRBD1	TGTGCCAGCAGTGAATTTCGTTGGGACAGGGGCGAAAAACTGTTTTTT	CASSEFRWDRGEKLFF
TRBV7-2	TRBJ2-7	NA	TRBD1	TGTGCCAGCAGCATAAATCTGGGACAGTACTACGAGCAGTACTTC	CASSINLGQYYEQYF
TRBV9	TRBJ2-7	NA	NA	TGTGCCAGCAGCGTAGGGAGTAGAGTTTCCTACGAGCAGTACTTC	CASSVGSRVSYEQYF
TRBV14	TRBJ2-7	NA	TRBD1	TGTGCCAGCAGGTTTACGGGACAGGGTCCCGAGCAGTACTTC	CASRFTGQGPEQYF
TRBV6-5	TRBJ2-2	NA	TRBD2	TGTGCCAGCAAACTAGCGGGGGTAAACACCGGGGAGCTGTTTTTT	CASKLAGVNTGELFF
TRBV5-1	TRBJ1-3	NA	NA	TGCGCCAGCAGCGCCGCGGGGGGTGGTGGAAACACCATATATTTT	CASSAAGGGGNTIYF
TRBV28	TRBJ1-2	NA	NA	TGTGCCAGCAGTTTAACGTCAGGGTTGGGCTACACCTTC	CASSLTSGLGYTF
TRBV5-6	TRBJ1-3	NA	TRBD1	TGTGCCAGCAGCACTCGACAGGGGAGCACAATCAGAAACACCATATATTTT	CASSTRQGSTIRNTIYF